These 17 T cell receptor beta chains came from one sample sequenced in a study of human thymus T cells. Thymus pieces cut out during corrective heart surgery were the tissue that was used. Method: immunoSEQ multiplex PCR; TCRdb's copy keeps in-frame clones and lacks some. The data contain 70,000 to 75,000 clones, 95% of them seen just once; the ten biggest clones take up around 0.03%. Sequenced sample: thymus tissue. All receptors derive from a girl under three years old with a congenital heart defect but otherwise immunologically healthy.

This clone was picked up one time. The J gene is TRBJ1-6, the V gene TRBV27; the match to TRBD1 covers 8 bases. Germline values: CDR1 MNHEY, CDR2 SMNVEV (reference sequence). Trimming cost V 7 bases and J 8 bases; bases outside gene matches: 7. This CDR3 has 14 residues. CDR3 in DNA: TGTGCCAGCAAACAAACAGGGGGGTATTCACCCCTCCACTTT. Translated: CASKQTGGYSPLHF.

The chain joins TRBV7-2 to TRBJ2-7, with 8 nucleotides matching TRBD1. CDR3 length: 16 amino acids. J gave up 5 bases and V 5 bases, and 14 bases lay outside the gene matches. Germline CDR1 reads SGHTA; CDR2 reads FQGNSA. In DNA, the CDR3 is TGTGCCAGCAGCCCTCCGTATTACCAGGGGGCAAACGAGCAGTACTTC. Translated, it gives CASSPPYYQGANEQYF.

J is TRBJ1-3 and V is TRBV11-2, with D hard to call. The CDR3 consists of 14 residues. Germline CDR1 SGHAT, CDR2 FQNNGV. V lost 5 bases and J 4 bases, leaving 12 bases between the germline ends. The CDR3 region is CASSPPKGGNTIYF. CDR3 bases: TGTGCCAGCAGCCCGCCCAAAGGGGGAAACACCATATATTTT. Looking up the rest from reference TRBV11-2 and TRBJ1-3 gives the full variable domain: EAGVAQSPRYKIIEKRQSVAFWCNPISGHATLYWYQQILGQGPKLLIQFQNNGVVDDSQLPKDRFSAERLKGVDSTLKIQPAKLEDSAVYLCASSPPKGGNTIYFGEGSWLTVV.

The chain uses TRBV6-1 and TRBJ2-7; 11 bases fit TRBD1. Germline V gene data show CDR1 as MNHNS and CDR2 as SASEGT. The CDR3 covers 14 residues. Germline trimming cut 3 bases from V and 2 bases from J; bases unmatched to any gene: 0. In nucleotides, the CDR3 is TGTGCCAGCAGTGAGGGACAGGGGGCCTACGAGCAGTACTTC. Protein: CASSEGQGAYEQYF.

The rearrangement joins TRBV6-5 to TRBJ1-2; D is unclear. The CDR3 extends over 13 amino acids. Germline V lookup: CDR1 MNHEY, CDR2 SVGAGI. V was cut by 2 bases and J by 6 bases, with 10 bases left in between. The CDR3 here is CASSYTSSDGYTF. The CDR3 DNA reads as TGTGCCAGCAGTTACACCTCTTCGGATGGCTACACCTTC.

The rearrangement uses TRBV21-1 and TRBJ2-2. TRBV21-1 is labeled a pseudogene. The CDR3 is 17 amino acids. The CDR3: CASSKARRPTPTGELFF. The CDR3 nucleotides read TGTGCCAGCAGCAAAGCTAGGCGACCCACGCCCACCGGGGAGCTGTTTTTT.

About this clone: The sample has other DNA sequences that encode this CDR3 too. The chain recombines TRBV7-9 with TRBJ2-7, with TRBD2 matching 7 bases. The CDR3 consists of 14 residues. Per germline, CDR1 SEHNR and CDR2 FQNEAQ (reference sequence). V trimming: 5 bases; J trimming: 4 bases; junction bases outside the gene matches: 8. CDR3 amino acids: CASSSGTGSYEQYF. The DNA for the CDR3 is TGTGCCAGCAGCAGCGGGACCGGATCGTACGAGCAGTACTTC.

The chain combines TRBV27 with TRBJ2-6, with D unclear. V was clipped by 6 bases and J by 0 bases, with 12 bases between them. This CDR3 spans 16 amino acids. Germline CDR1 MNHEY, CDR2 SMNVEV (reference sequence). CDR3 bases: TGTGCCAGCAGCACTAATGTCAGCTCTGGGGCCAACGTCCTGACTTTC. Residues: CASSTNVSSGANVLTF. Supplemented by reference TRBV27 and TRBJ2-6, the full variable domain reads EAQVTQNPRYLITVTGKKLTVTCSQNMNHEYMSWYRQDPGLGLRQIYYSMNVEVTDKGDVPEGYKVSRKEKRNFPLILESPSPNQTSLYFCASSTNVSSGANVLTFGAGSRLTVL.

The rearrangement uses TRBV5-1 and TRBJ1-1; 11 bases fit TRBD1. Germline V CDR1 and CDR2: SGHRS, YFSETQ. V dropped 1 base and J dropped 9; count of bases not matched to a gene: 5. The CDR3 contains 14 residues. DNA of the CDR3: TGCGCCAGCAGCTTGACGGGGACAGGGGGTAAAGCTTTCTTT. It codes for CASSLTGTGGKAFF. Based on the CDR3 plus reference TRBV5-1 and TRBJ1-1, the full variable domain is KAGVTQTPRYLIKTRGQQVTLSCSPISGHRSVSWYQQTPGQGLQFLFEYFSETQRNKGNFPGRFSGRQFSNSRSEMNVSTLELGDSALYLCASSLTGTGGKAFFGQGTRLTVV.

The CDR3 protein is CASSDQRSGSDTQYF. CDR3 sequence (DNA): TGTGCCAGTAGTGACCAGCGGTCCGGTTCAGATACGCAGTATTTT. This chain connects TRBV19 to TRBJ2-3; a weak D match, TRBD2 (5 bases). The CDR3 is 15 residues long. V dropped 5 bases and J dropped 4 bases, with 16 bases sitting between them. Looked up from germline, CDR1 is LNHDA and CDR2 is SQIVND (reference sequence).

This clone came up once. The gene calls are TRBV4-2 and TRBJ2-7, with 8 bases lining up with TRBD1. The CDR3 contains 15 residues. In germline, CDR1 is LGHNA, CDR2 YNFKEQ. The J segment lost 2 bases and the V segment lost 1 base, leaving 4 bases of the junction unmatched. CDR3 loop: CASSQARDRTYEQYF. In DNA, the CDR3 is TGTGCCAGCAGCCAAGCCCGGGACAGGACCTACGAGCAGTACTTC.

The chain carries TRBV6-1 and TRBJ1-1; D might be TRBD1 (5 bases). CDR1 and CDR2 from the germline V gene are MNHNS and SASEGT. The CDR3 sequence is 13 residues long. V gave up 4 bases and J gave up 1 base, with 7 bases separating them. This CDR3 is CASSVTENTEAFF. CDR3 in DNA: TGTGCCAGCAGTGTGACAGAGAACACTGAAGCTTTCTTT.

This clone was found once. V and J are TRBV5-1 and TRBJ1-1, with 8 nucleotides matching TRBD1. V shed 4 bases, J shed 1 base, and the junction held 9 bases outside the gene matches. The CDR3 loop spans 16 amino acids. The germline V gene has CDR1 SGHRS and CDR2 YFSETQ. The CDR3 protein is CASSKRDRFSNTEAFF. The CDR3 DNA is TGCGCCAGCAGCAAAAGGGACAGGTTCTCGAACACTGAAGCTTTCTTT.

The chain couples TRBV10-2 to TRBJ2-6; no firm D call. The CDR3 consists of 16 residues. Germline V lookup: CDR1 WSHSY, CDR2 SAAADI. V was clipped by 0 bases and J by 2 bases, with 8 bases between them. The CDR3 here is CASSESERTGANVLTF. In nucleotides, the CDR3 is TGCGCCAGCAGTGAGTCGGAGAGAACTGGGGCCAACGTCCTGACTTTC.

The chain uses TRBV5-6 and TRBJ1-2, with a possible D match to TRBD1 (6 bases). The CDR3 consists of 14 residues. From germline, CDR1 is SGHDT and CDR2 YYEEEE. V was clipped by 6 bases and J by 5 bases, with 17 bases between them. The CDR3, as DNA: TGTGCCAGCACCCGGGTCCAGGGGCCATATGGCTACACCTTC. It codes for CASTRVQGPYGYTF.

This chain connects TRBV4-1 to TRBJ1-2; D uncertain. This CDR3 has 13 amino acids. Per the germline V gene, CDR1 is MGHRA and CDR2 is YSYEKL. With 1 base removed from V and 2 bases from J, the gap between germline ends came to 5 bases. This CDR3 reads CASSQVVNYGYTF. The CDR3 DNA sequence: TGCGCCAGCAGCCAAGTTGTCAACTATGGCTACACCTTC.

This clone appeared once. The chain combines TRBV11-2 with TRBJ2-5; D might be TRBD1 (5 bases). V was shortened by 1 base and J by 9 bases, with 9 bases between the two germline ends. This CDR3 comprises 12 residues. Germline V gene data show CDR1 as SGHAT and CDR2 as FQNNGV. In DNA form, the CDR3 reads TGTGCCAGCAGCTTAGGCCAGGGTGCCCAGTACTTC. Its protein is CASSLGQGAQYF.